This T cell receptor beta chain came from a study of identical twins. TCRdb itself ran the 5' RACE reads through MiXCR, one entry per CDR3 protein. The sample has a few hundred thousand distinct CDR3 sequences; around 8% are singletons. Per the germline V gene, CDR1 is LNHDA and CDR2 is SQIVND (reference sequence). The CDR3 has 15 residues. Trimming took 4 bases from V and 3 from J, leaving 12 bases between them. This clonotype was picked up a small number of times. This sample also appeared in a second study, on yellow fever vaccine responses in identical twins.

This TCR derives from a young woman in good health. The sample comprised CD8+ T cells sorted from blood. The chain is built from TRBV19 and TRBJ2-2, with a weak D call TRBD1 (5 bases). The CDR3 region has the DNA TGTGCCAGTAGTACGACAGTCGGGCACACCGGGGAGCTGTTTTTT. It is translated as CASSTTVGHTGELFF.